These T cell receptor beta chains were read from a single sample in a study of blood T cells in healthy people across ages. TCRdb independently ran MiXCR on the 5' RACE reads; one entry per CDR3 protein. The repertoire holds roughly 640,000 distinct CDR3 sequences, with approximately 30% as singletons. Sample: blood. Every receptor here comes from an elderly woman in good health. Both conserved end residues are part of each CDR3. The D gene is left open where the match is weak. Some rows mark clone size as missing; the rest say once, few, many or name a class of expanded clone.

abundance: many; d_gene: .; v_gene: TRBV7-2; j_gene: TRBJ2-1; CDR3nt: TGTGCCAGCAGCTTACTTGGGGCCTTGGGCAATGAGCAGTTCTTC; CDR3aa: CASSLLGALGNEQFF
abundance: few; d_gene: .; v_gene: TRBV7-9; j_gene: TRBJ1-5; CDR3nt: TGTGCCAGCAGCTTTGGGATTCAAGAGGGTCAGCCCCAGCATTTT; CDR3aa: CASSFGIQEGQPQHF
abundance: many; d_gene: TRBD2; v_gene: TRBV20-1; j_gene: TRBJ2-1; CDR3nt: TGCAGTGCTAGCCAACCGGGACTAGCCGTAAATGAGCAGTTCTTC; CDR3aa: CSASQPGLAVNEQFF
abundance: many; d_gene: .; v_gene: TRBV12-3/TRBV12-4; j_gene: TRBJ2-5; CDR3nt: TGTGCCAGCAGTTTAGCGGCAGGGGCAGCAGAGACCCAGTACTTC; CDR3aa: CASSLAAGAAETQYF
abundance: .; d_gene: .; v_gene: TRBV5-1; j_gene: TRBJ1-5; CDR3nt: TGCGCCAGCAGAGAGGGGTTCAATCAGCCCCAGCATTTT; CDR3aa: CASREGFNQPQHF
abundance: few; d_gene: TRBD2; v_gene: TRBV20-1; j_gene: TRBJ2-1; CDR3nt: TGCAGTGCACCTACTAGCGGGGGGAGGGACAATGAGCAGTTCTTC; CDR3aa: CSAPTSGGRDNEQFF
abundance: many; d_gene: .; v_gene: TRBV3-1; j_gene: TRBJ2-1; CDR3nt: TGTGCCAGCACCCAAAACCAGGGGCCCGTGGGAAATGAGCAGTTCTTC; CDR3aa: CASTQNQGPVGNEQFF
abundance: .; d_gene: .; v_gene: TRBV7-9; j_gene: TRBJ2-1; CDR3nt: TGTGCCAGCAGCTTAGCGGTGGTTGAGCAGTTCTTC; CDR3aa: CASSLAVVEQFF
abundance: many; d_gene: TRBD1; v_gene: TRBV7-2; j_gene: TRBJ1-4; CDR3nt: TGTGCCAGCAGCTTAGAGGGCAGGGGGGACGAAAAACTGTTTTTT; CDR3aa: CASSLEGRGDEKLFF
abundance: .; d_gene: .; v_gene: TRBV29-1; j_gene: TRBJ2-7; CDR3nt: TGCAGCGTTGCTCTAACGACCCTCCCCCACGAGCAGTACTTC; CDR3aa: CSVALTTLPHEQYF
abundance: few; d_gene: .; v_gene: TRBV30; j_gene: TRBJ1-1; CDR3nt: TGTGCCTGGAGTGTAGTATTCGGCAGGGCTAGAGCTGAAGCTTTCTTT; CDR3aa: CAWSVVFGRARAEAFF